Shown below are 27 T cell receptor beta chains from a single sample sequenced in a study of blood T cell repertoires in COVID-19. The method was immunoSEQ multiplex PCR; TCRdb's version includes in-frame clones alone and lacks a portion of them. The sample carries 300,000 to 400,000 clones, approximately 90% recorded once. The sequenced sample was peripheral blood. These receptors came from a woman under 30 who had recovered from COVID-19.

The V call is TRBV2, the J call TRBJ1-2; D remains unclear. The CDR3 runs to 15 residues. Germline V lookup: CDR1 SNHLY, CDR2 FYNNEI. Between the trimmed V and J ends, which lost 10 bases and 6 bases, there was a span of 24 bases. The CDR3 bases are TGTGCCACCTCACGGACTATTCTCTTGATGGATGGCTACACCTTC. This gives the protein CATSRTILLMDGYTF.

V and J are TRBV7-2 and TRBJ2-1, with D perhaps TRBD2 (6 bases). The CDR3 is 15 residues long. The V end was cut by 1 base, the J end by 8 bases, with 15 bases between. CDR1 is SGHTA and CDR2 is FQGNSA in the germline V gene. CDR3 sequence (DNA): TGTGCCAGCAGCTTAGGTGGAGCGGGCATATATGAGCAGTTCTTC. This translates into CASSLGGAGIYEQFF.

CDR3 in DNA: TGTGCCAGCAGTTCTGCGGGAGAAGAAACAGATACGCAGTATTTT. Protein product: CASSSAGEETDTQYF. V gene TRBV28 combines with J gene TRBJ2-3; 7 nucleotides agree with TRBD2. The CDR3 has 15 residues. Trimming took 4 bases from V and 3 from J; bases not matched to a gene: 7. CDR1 MDHEN and CDR2 SYDVKM come from the germline V gene. The variable domain in full, with the rest retrieved from reference TRBV28 and TRBJ2-3, is DVKVTQSSRYLVKRTGEKVFLECVQDMDHENMFWYRQDPGLGLRLIYFSYDVKMKEKGDIPEGYSVSREKKERFSLILESASTNQTSMYLCASSSAGEETDTQYFGPGTRLTVL.

This chain uses TRBV5-1 with TRBJ2-1; 9 bases are shared with TRBD1. V shed 6 bases, J shed 4 bases, and the junction held 5 bases outside the gene matches. This CDR3 contains 14 residues. The germline gives CDR1 SGHRS, CDR2 YFSETQ. CDR3 nucleotide sequence: TGCGCCAGCACCGGGACAGGGCAATACAATGAGCAGTTCTTC. Encoded protein: CASTGTGQYNEQFF.

The gene calls are TRBV19 and TRBJ2-6; D not resolved. Trimming shortened V by 7 bases and J by 0 bases, and 10 bases separated the two germline ends. CDR1 and CDR2 from the germline V gene are LNHDA and SQIVND (reference sequence). The CDR3 spans 15 residues. The CDR3 loop is CASKKRSSGANVLTF. As DNA, the CDR3 is TGTGCCAGTAAGAAAAGGAGCTCTGGGGCCAACGTCCTGACTTTC.

The rearrangement uses TRBV9 and TRBJ2-1; possibly TRBD1 for D (6 bases). In germline, CDR1 is SGDLS, CDR2 YYNGEE. This CDR3 is 14 amino acids long. V lost 4 bases and J lost 5, with 13 bases in between. CDR3 nucleotides: TGTGCCAGCAGCCCCGAGGGGGATAACAATGAGCAGTTCTTC. It codes for CASSPEGDNNEQFF.

The V gene is TRBV27, the J gene TRBJ2-1; tentative D call: TRBD1 (5 bases). Germline V gives CDR1 MNHEY, CDR2 SMNVEV (reference sequence). V lost 8 bases to trimming and J lost 1 base, with 15 bases between them. This CDR3 comprises 15 residues. The CDR3 here is CASGLLGDSYNEQFF. CDR3 sequence (DNA): TGTGCCAGCGGCCTCTTAGGGGATTCCTACAATGAGCAGTTCTTC.

The chain recombines TRBV11-2 with TRBJ2-7; TRBD2 agrees at 9 bases. Germline-derived CDR1 and CDR2 are SGHAT and FQNNGV. The V gene end was trimmed by 5 bases and the J gene end by 3 bases; junction bases not matched to a gene: 2. The CDR3 sequence is 13 residues long. DNA for the CDR3: TGTGCCAGCAGCGAGACTAGCGGCTACGAGCAGTACGTC. This encodes CASSETSGYEQYV.

This sequence joins TRBV9 and TRBJ2-1; 9 bases are shared with TRBD1. CDR1 and CDR2 from the germline V gene are SGDLS and YYNGEE. The CDR3 is made up of 16 amino acids. With V trimmed by 4 bases and J by 0 bases, 5 bases remained unmatched. The CDR3 sequence is CASSPTGGSSYNEQFF. The CDR3 bases are TGTGCCAGCAGCCCTACAGGGGGCTCCTCCTACAATGAGCAGTTCTTC.

J is TRBJ1-5 and V is TRBV2; D call uncertain. The CDR3 loop spans 16 amino acids. Germline V gene data show CDR1 as SNHLY and CDR2 as FYNNEI. Trimming shortened V by 5 bases and J by 0 bases, and 14 bases separated the two germline ends. CDR3: CASSLGSIYSNQPQHF. The CDR3 DNA follows: TGTGCCAGCAGTTTGGGCTCTATCTATAGCAATCAGCCCCAGCATTTT.

The chain recombines TRBV6-2 or TRBV6-3 with TRBJ1-1; TRBD1 is a possible D gene (6 bases). The CDR3 is made up of 14 amino acids. Trimming took off 2 bases at V and 4 bases at J, with 11 bases between the two ends. The germline V gene has CDR1 MNHEY and CDR2 SVGEGT. The CDR3 sequence: CASSYPTGLTEAFF. Written as DNA, the CDR3 is TGTGCCAGCAGTTACCCGACAGGCCTCACTGAAGCTTTCTTT.

V usage is TRBV11-2 and J usage is TRBJ1-1; tentative D call: TRBD1 (6 bases). Germline assignment: CDR1 SGHAT and CDR2 FQNNGV. V was trimmed by 5 bases and J by 0 bases, leaving 13 bases between them. The CDR3 is 15 residues long. The DNA for the CDR3 is TGTGCCAGCAGCCTCACCAGGGGACTGAACACTGAAGCTTTCTTT. Encoded protein: CASSLTRGLNTEAFF.

V gene TRBV7-9 combines with J gene TRBJ2-7, with 10 positions matching TRBD2. The junction had 7 bases not matched to a gene; V was cut back by 4 bases and J by 4 bases. This CDR3 has 15 amino acids. Germline V gene data show CDR1 as SEHNR and CDR2 as FQNEAQ (reference sequence). As DNA, the CDR3 is TGTGCCAGCAGCTCTCTTTCTAGCGGGAGTTACGAGCAGTACGTC. This codes for CASSSLSSGSYEQYV.

This clone occurred once. J is TRBJ2-5 and V is TRBV5-1; 10 bases match TRBD2. Germline loops: CDR1 SGHRS, CDR2 YFSETQ. CDR3 length: 16 amino acids. The V gene end was trimmed by 0 bases and the J gene end by 1 base; junction bases not matched to a gene: 3. The CDR3 bases are TGCGCCAGCAGCTTGGTTTTAGCGGGAGGCCAAGAGACCCAGTACTTC. It codes for CASSLVLAGGQETQYF.

V is TRBV28 and J is TRBJ1-2; no clear D. The length of the CDR3 is 16 residues. The germline V gene encodes CDR1 MDHEN and CDR2 SYDVKM. The V end was cut by 3 bases, the J end by 0 bases, with 14 bases between. The CDR3 protein is CASSFPYLAPNYGYTF. CDR3 nucleotides: TGTGCCAGCAGTTTCCCTTATTTGGCTCCTAACTATGGCTACACCTTC.

For this clone: The same CDR3 is also encoded by other DNA sequences in this sample. This chain connects TRBV7-9 to TRBJ1-1; maybe TRBD1 (6 bases). Germline V gene data show CDR1 as SEHNR and CDR2 as FQNEAQ (reference sequence). This CDR3 is built from 13 residues. V lost 3 bases to trimming and J lost 1 base, with 6 bases between them. The CDR3 reads CASSLGQNTEAFF. CDR3 nucleotides: TGTGCCAGCAGCTTGGGACAGAACACTGAAGCTTTCTTT.

V gene TRBV6-2 or TRBV6-3 combines with J gene TRBJ1-2, with a tentative D call TRBD1 (6 bases). This CDR3 spans 19 amino acids. Deletions cut 2 bases from V and 4 bases from J, with 26 bases between. The germline gives CDR1 MNHEY, CDR2 SVGEGT. In DNA, the CDR3 is TGTGCCAGCAGTTACACTTCCTGGACAGCAATTAAACGAGGCTATGGCTACACCTTC. As protein: CASSYTSWTAIKRGYGYTF.

V is TRBV18 and J is TRBJ1-1, with 11 nucleotides matching TRBD1. The CDR3 totals 16 residues. Germline V gene data show CDR1 as KGHSH and CDR2 as LQKENI. With V trimmed by 2 bases and J by 6 bases, 8 bases remained unmatched. The CDR3 sequence is CASSPIGQGALAEAFF. Here the CDR3 DNA reads TGTGCCAGCTCACCAATAGGACAGGGGGCTCTAGCTGAAGCTTTCTTT.

The chain links TRBV28 to TRBJ1-4; 7 nucleotides agree with TRBD1. Germline CDR1 is MDHEN and CDR2 is SYDVKM. The CDR3 spans 15 residues. J was trimmed by 5 bases and V by 6 bases; bases with no gene match: 9. The CDR3 loop reads CASRTDRVLNEKLFF. CDR3 DNA: TGTGCCAGCAGGACCGACAGGGTCCTGAATGAAAAACTGTTTTTT.

This chain connects TRBV4-1 to TRBJ2-3; 11 positions agree with TRBD2. From germline, CDR1 is MGHRA and CDR2 YSYEKL. This CDR3 region has 16 residues. The J segment lost 7 bases and the V segment lost 1 base, leaving 7 bases of the junction unmatched. This CDR3 reads CASSQGRASGRHTQYF. CDR3 sequence (DNA): TGCGCCAGCAGCCAAGGGCGGGCTAGCGGGAGGCATACGCAGTATTTT.

This chain uses TRBV14 with TRBJ1-3, with 7 bases aligning to TRBD1. Trimming at V came to 4 bases and at J to 4 bases, leaving 7 bases not matched to a gene. This CDR3 contains 15 residues. Germline loops: CDR1 SGHDN, CDR2 FVKESK. The CDR3 sequence: CASSPTTGSGNTIYF. CDR3 DNA: TGTGCCAGCAGCCCAACGACAGGGTCGGGAAACACCATATATTTT.

This clone was counted once. The chain is built from TRBV19 and TRBJ1-1; D unclear. The CDR3 spans 13 residues. Germline V gene lookup returns CDR1 LNHDA and CDR2 SQIVND (reference sequence). Trimming took off 4 bases at V and 0 bases at J, with 6 bases between the two ends. DNA for the CDR3: TGTGCCAGTAGTAGCACAGTGAACACTGAAGCTTTCTTT. Translated: CASSSTVNTEAFF. Full variable domain (outside the CDR3, taken from reference TRBV19 and TRBJ1-1): DGGITQSPKYLFRKEGQNVTLSCEQNLNHDAMYWYRQDPGQGLRLIYYSQIVNDFQKGDIAEGYSVSREKKESFPLTVTSAQKNPTAFYLCASSSTVNTEAFFGQGTRLTVV.

There are a few counts of this clone. This chain joins TRBV2 and TRBJ1-2; TRBD1 matches 10 bases. CDR3 size: 15 residues. Trimming at V came to 6 bases and at J to 3 bases, leaving 7 bases not matched to a gene. CDR1 is SNHLY, CDR2 FYNNEI, per germline. CDR3 amino acids: CASSAGQGGDYGYTF. In DNA, the CDR3 is TGTGCCAGCAGCGCCGGACAGGGGGGGGACTATGGCTACACCTTC.

V and J are TRBV11-2 and TRBJ2-7; D remains ambiguous. The V gene lost 1 base and the J gene lost 5 bases, with 18 bases spanning the gap. The germline CDR1 and CDR2 sequences are SGHAT and FQNNGV. The CDR3 has 16 residues. The CDR3 coding sequence is TGTGCCAGCAGCTTAGGATCCGCGGCTAGTACCAACGAGCAGTACGTC. As protein: CASSLGSAASTNEQYV.

This clone was picked up a small number of times. The V gene is TRBV6-5, the J gene TRBJ2-6, with a weak D call TRBD1 (5 bases). The CDR3 length is 15 residues. Trimming removed 6 bases at V and 1 base at J, with 10 bases between. Germline-derived CDR1 and CDR2 are MNHEY and SVGAGI. The CDR3 loop reads CASSRQLSGANVLTF. In nucleotides, the CDR3 is TGTGCCAGCAGCCGACAGCTATCTGGGGCCAACGTCCTGACTTTC.

The gene calls are TRBV4-3 and TRBJ2-1; 7 bases agree with TRBD2. V lost 4 bases to trimming and J lost 6 bases; unmatched junction nucleotides: 6. The CDR3 covers 14 residues. The germline gives CDR1 LGHNA, CDR2 YSLEER. CDR3 bases: TGCGCCAGCAGCCTTGGCGGGGGTATCAATGAGCAGTTCTTC. This gives the protein CASSLGGGINEQFF.

This chain connects TRBV19 to TRBJ1-4; D not resolved. V was cut by 2 bases and J by 4 bases, with 5 bases left in between. Germline V lookup: CDR1 LNHDA, CDR2 SQIVND (reference sequence). The CDR3 extends over 13 amino acids. The CDR3 sequence: CASSIRGNEKLFF. The CDR3 bases are TGTGCCAGTAGTATACGGGGTAATGAAAAACTGTTTTTT.